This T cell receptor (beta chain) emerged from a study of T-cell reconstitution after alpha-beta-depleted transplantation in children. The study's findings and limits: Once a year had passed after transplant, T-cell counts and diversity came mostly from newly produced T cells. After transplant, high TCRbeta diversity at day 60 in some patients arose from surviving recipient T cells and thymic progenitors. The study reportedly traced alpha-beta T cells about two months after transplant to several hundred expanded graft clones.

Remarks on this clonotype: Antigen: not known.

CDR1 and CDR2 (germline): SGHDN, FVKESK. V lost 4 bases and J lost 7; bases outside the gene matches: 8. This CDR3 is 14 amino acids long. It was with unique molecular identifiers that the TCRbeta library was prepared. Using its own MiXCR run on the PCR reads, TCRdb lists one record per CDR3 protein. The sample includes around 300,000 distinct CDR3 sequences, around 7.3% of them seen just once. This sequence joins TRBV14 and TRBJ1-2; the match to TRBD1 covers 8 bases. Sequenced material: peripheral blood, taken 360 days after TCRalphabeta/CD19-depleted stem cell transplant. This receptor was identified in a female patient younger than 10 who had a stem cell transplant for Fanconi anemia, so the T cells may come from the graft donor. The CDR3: CASSLRTGRTGYTF. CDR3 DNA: TGTGCCAGCAGCCTGCGGACAGGGCGAACTGGCTACACCTTC.